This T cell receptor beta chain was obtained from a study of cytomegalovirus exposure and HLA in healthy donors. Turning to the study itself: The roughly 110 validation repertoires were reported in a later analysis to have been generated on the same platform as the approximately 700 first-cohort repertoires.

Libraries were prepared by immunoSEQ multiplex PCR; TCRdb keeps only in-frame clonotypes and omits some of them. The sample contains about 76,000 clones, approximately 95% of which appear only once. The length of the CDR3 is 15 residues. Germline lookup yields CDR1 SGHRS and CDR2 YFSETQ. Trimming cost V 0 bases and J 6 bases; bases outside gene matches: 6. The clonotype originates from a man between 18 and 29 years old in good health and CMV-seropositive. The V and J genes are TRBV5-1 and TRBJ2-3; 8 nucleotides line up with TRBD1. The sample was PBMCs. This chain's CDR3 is CASSLGQGAADTQYF. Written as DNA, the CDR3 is TGCGCCAGCAGCTTGGGGCAGGGGGCAGCGGATACGCAGTATTTT.